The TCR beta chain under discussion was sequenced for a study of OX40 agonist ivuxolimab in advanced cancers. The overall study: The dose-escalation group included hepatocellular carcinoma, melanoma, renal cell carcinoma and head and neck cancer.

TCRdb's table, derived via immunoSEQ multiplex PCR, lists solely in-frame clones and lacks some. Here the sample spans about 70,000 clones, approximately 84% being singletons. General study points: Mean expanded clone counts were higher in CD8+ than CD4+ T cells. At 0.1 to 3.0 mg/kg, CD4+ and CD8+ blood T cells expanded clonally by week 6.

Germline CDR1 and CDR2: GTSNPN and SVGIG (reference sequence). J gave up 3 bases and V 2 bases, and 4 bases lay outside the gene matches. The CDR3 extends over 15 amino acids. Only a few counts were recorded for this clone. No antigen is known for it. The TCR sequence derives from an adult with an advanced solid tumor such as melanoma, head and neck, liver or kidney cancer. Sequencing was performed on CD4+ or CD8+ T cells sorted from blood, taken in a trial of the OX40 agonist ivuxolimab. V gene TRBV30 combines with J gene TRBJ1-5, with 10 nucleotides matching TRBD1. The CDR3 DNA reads TGTGCCTGGAGTCCGACAGGGGGCCACAATCAGCCCCAGCATTTT. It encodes CAWSPTGGHNQPQHF.